What follows are 19 T cell receptor beta chains derived from one specimen sequenced in a study of blood T cell repertoires in COVID-19. Generated by immunoSEQ multiplex PCR, the TCRdb table keeps only in-frame clones and is missing some. Counted here are about 150,000 clones, roughly nine tenths occurring once; the ten biggest clones make up more than 2%. The sample taken for sequencing was peripheral blood. The receptors come from a woman in her 70s with acute or convalescent COVID-19.

The rearrangement links TRBV7-2 to TRBJ2-1, with no clear D. The CDR3 length is 17 residues. V was cut by 0 bases and J by 5 bases, with 17 bases left in between. The V gene's germline CDR1 is SGHTA and CDR2 FQGNSA. The CDR3 loop reads CASSLASTARPNNEQFF. CDR3 in DNA: TGTGCCAGCAGCTTAGCTAGTACGGCTAGGCCAAACAATGAGCAGTTCTTC.

Points on this clone: This sample includes further DNA sequences coding for the same CDR3. The chain recombines TRBV2 with TRBJ1-2; D remains unclear. With 3 bases removed from V and 5 bases from J, the gap between germline ends came to 7 bases. The V gene's germline CDR1 is SNHLY and CDR2 FYNNEI. The CDR3 sequence is 12 residues long. CDR3 region: CASSEAGYGYTF. CDR3 DNA: TGTGCCAGCAGTGAGGCGGGGTATGGCTACACCTTC.

V and J are TRBV5-1 and TRBJ1-1; 8 bases map to TRBD1. V was clipped by 2 bases and J by 1 base; unmatched bases: 7. The CDR3 has 16 amino acids. CDR1 SGHRS and CDR2 YFSETQ come from the germline V gene. CDR3 nucleotides: TGCGCCAGCAGCTTACGTACAGGGGGAACGAACACTGAAGCTTTCTTT. This sequence encodes CASSLRTGGTNTEAFF.

This clone has just one count. J is TRBJ1-2 and V is TRBV9; the D is unclear. V was pared by 4 bases and J by 2 bases, with 9 bases between. The germline gives CDR1 SGDLS, CDR2 YYNGEE. This CDR3 comprises 13 residues. The CDR3 sequence is CASSSQRNYGYTF. For the CDR3, the DNA is TGTGCCAGCAGCTCCCAGAGGAACTATGGCTACACCTTC.

V usage is TRBV14 and J usage is TRBJ1-2; TRBD1 aligns across 7 bases. Germline lookup yields CDR1 SGHDN and CDR2 FVKESK. The CDR3 spans 17 residues. V was pared by 0 bases and J by 4 bases, with 11 bases of the junction left unmatched. For the CDR3, the DNA is TGTGCCAGCAGCCAAGATCTCGGTTTGGGACAGTCCTATGGCTACACCTTC. Its protein product is CASSQDLGLGQSYGYTF.

The chain links TRBV28 to TRBJ1-2; D gene uncertain. The germline V gene encodes CDR1 MDHEN and CDR2 SYDVKM. The ends were cut back, 4 bases at V and 8 bases at J, with 20 bases in the middle. CDR3 length: 15 amino acids. CDR3 region: CASSSVSGKERGYTF. The CDR3 DNA sequence: TGTGCCAGCAGTTCGGTCTCCGGGAAGGAGAGGGGCTACACCTTC.

In this sample, this clone turned up once. V is TRBV6-5 and J is TRBJ1-6; 10 bases are a match to TRBD1. The germline V gene encodes CDR1 MNHEY and CDR2 SVGAGI. The CDR3 has 14 residues. The J segment lost 13 bases and the V segment lost 6 bases, leaving 9 bases of the junction unmatched. This CDR3 reads CASSRADRGNPLHF. DNA of the CDR3: TGTGCCAGCAGCCGAGCGGACAGGGGGAACCCCCTCCACTTT.

The chain is built from TRBV10-2 and TRBJ2-3, with TRBD2 matching 8 bases. The CDR3 sequence is 15 residues long. Germline V lookup: CDR1 WSHSY, CDR2 SAAADI. The ends lost 4 bases at V and 0 bases at J; junction bases unmatched: 3. The CDR3 region is CASSVGGGSTDTQYF. CDR3 DNA: TGCGCCAGCAGTGTGGGCGGGGGGAGCACAGATACGCAGTATTTT.

The chain is built from TRBV13 and TRBJ2-5; possibly TRBD1 for D (5 bases). Germline V gives CDR1 PRHDT, CDR2 FYEKMQ (reference sequence). Trimming removed 5 bases at V and 0 bases at J, with 10 bases between. CDR3 length: 14 residues. The CDR3 reads CASSEGAHQETQYF. The CDR3 coding sequence is TGTGCCAGCAGCGAAGGGGCCCACCAAGAGACCCAGTACTTC.

V is TRBV20-1 and J is TRBJ1-6; no clear D gene. Germline CDR1 DFQATT, CDR2 SNEGSKA (reference sequence). The CDR3 sequence is 15 residues long. The ends were cut back, 3 bases at V and 3 bases at J, with 12 bases in the middle. The CDR3 spells CSASRGVFYNSPLHF. CDR3 sequence (DNA): TGCAGTGCTAGTCGGGGTGTCTTCTATAATTCACCCCTCCACTTT.

The chain carries TRBV5-4 and TRBJ1-3; D is possibly TRBD1 (5 bases). The ends were cut back, 4 bases at V and 0 bases at J, with 17 bases in the middle. The germline V gene has CDR1 SGHNT and CDR2 YYREEE (reference sequence). The CDR3 consists of 17 residues. The DNA of the CDR3 is TGTGCCAGCAGCCGATCGTATGACAGCAGCTCTGGAAACACCATATATTTT. It yields the protein CASSRSYDSSSGNTIYF.

This chain joins TRBV27 and TRBJ1-1, with 8 nucleotides matching TRBD1. CDR1 is MNHEY, CDR2 SMNVEV, per germline (reference sequence). V was clipped by 5 bases and J by 9 bases; unmatched bases: 11. The CDR3 length is 14 residues. The CDR3 DNA is TGTGCCAGCAGTCCAGGGAACAGGGGGATTAAAGCTTTCTTT. Translated: CASSPGNRGIKAFF.

The gene calls are TRBV28 and TRBJ2-7; 7 nucleotides match TRBD1. CDR3 length equals 15 residues. The V segment lost 2 bases and the J segment 1 base; nucleotides outside the gene matches: 5. From germline, CDR1 is MDHEN and CDR2 SYDVKM. CDR3: CASSLRLQGSYEQYV. In nucleotides, the CDR3 is TGTGCCAGCAGTTTAAGGTTACAGGGGTCCTACGAGCAGTACGTC.

The chain links TRBV19 to TRBJ2-3, with 9 bases aligning to TRBD2. The CDR3 contains 18 residues. Trimming at V came to 3 bases and at J to 0 bases, leaving 10 bases not matched to a gene. Germline-derived CDR1 and CDR2 are LNHDA and SQIVND (reference sequence). The CDR3 DNA reads as TGTGCCAGTAGTATTCATGGGAGCGGGGGGCCTAGCACAGATACGCAGTATTTT. It encodes CASSIHGSGGPSTDTQYF.

The rearrangement links TRBV7-2 to TRBJ2-3, with a tentative D call TRBD1 (8 bases). The germline V gene has CDR1 SGHTA and CDR2 FQGNSA. Between the trimmed V and J ends, which lost 5 bases and 9 bases, there was a span of 15 bases. CDR3 length: 13 amino acids. Written as DNA, the CDR3 is TGTGCCAGCAGCACCGGACAGGGAGGGACGCAGTATTTT. This gives the protein CASSTGQGGTQYF.

The gene calls are TRBV11-3 and TRBJ2-1; D is possibly TRBD2 (5 bases). The V gene lost 1 base and the J gene lost 6 bases, with 10 bases spanning the gap. The germline V gene encodes CDR1 SGHNT and CDR2 YENEEA. The CDR3 contains 14 residues. CDR3 in DNA: TGTGCCAGCAGCTTAGGTCCGGGGAGCAATGAGCAGTTCTTC. Translating it yields CASSLGPGSNEQFF.

This rearrangement joins TRBV12-3 or TRBV12-4 to TRBJ1-2; weak D call: TRBD1 (5 bases). This CDR3 spans 11 amino acids. The V and J ends lost 5 bases and 8 bases respectively, with 9 bases between them. The CDR3 nucleotides are TGTGCCAGCAGTAAGGGGTACGGCTACACCTTC. Protein: CASSKGYGYTF.

CDR3 coding DNA: TGTGCCAGTAGTCGCGGAATGAACACTGAAGCTTTCTTT. It encodes CASSRGMNTEAFF. V usage is TRBV19 and J usage is TRBJ1-1; D uncertain. Germline V gene sequence: CDR1 LNHDA, CDR2 SQIVND (reference sequence). The CDR3 contains 13 residues. Between the trimmed V and J ends, which lost 5 bases and 0 bases, there was a span of 7 bases.

This clone was counted once. The rearrangement joins TRBV27 to TRBJ1-5; tentatively, D is TRBD1 (6 bases). The CDR3 contains 15 residues. Trimming left V 5 bases short and J 7 bases short, with 18 bases between. CDR1 is MNHEY and CDR2 is SMNVEV in the germline V gene (reference sequence). CDR3 amino acids: CASSAYRADPQPQHF. Here the CDR3 DNA reads TGTGCCAGCAGTGCATACAGGGCTGATCCCCAGCCCCAGCATTTT.